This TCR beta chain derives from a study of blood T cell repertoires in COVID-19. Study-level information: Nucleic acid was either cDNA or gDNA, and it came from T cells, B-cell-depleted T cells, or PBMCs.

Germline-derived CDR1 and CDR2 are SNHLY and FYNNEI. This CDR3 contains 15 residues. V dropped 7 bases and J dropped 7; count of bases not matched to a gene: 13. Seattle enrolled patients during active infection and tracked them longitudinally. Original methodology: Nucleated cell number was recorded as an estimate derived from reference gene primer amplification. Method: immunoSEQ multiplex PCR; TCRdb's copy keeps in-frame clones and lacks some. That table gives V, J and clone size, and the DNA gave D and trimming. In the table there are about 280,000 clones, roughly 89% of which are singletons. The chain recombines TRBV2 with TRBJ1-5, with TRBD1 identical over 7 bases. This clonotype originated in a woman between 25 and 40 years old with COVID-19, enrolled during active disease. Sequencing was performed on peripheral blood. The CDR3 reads CASKPDREVNQPQHF. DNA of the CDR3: TGTGCCAGCAAGCCCGACAGGGAGGTAAACCAGCCCCAGCATTTT.